These 22 T cell receptor beta chains share one sample of origin, sequenced in a study of early T cells in non-severe SARS-CoV-2 infection. TCRdb ran MiXCR on the 5' RACE reads and lists one entry per CDR3 protein. Among 70,000 to 95,000 distinct CDR3 sequences, 14% to 15% were seen once, and the ten largest hold approximately 0.54%. The source material was whole blood. Receptors originate from an adult who was a healthcare worker with PCR-confirmed SARS-CoV-2 infection or an uninfected control (not recorded which).

In this sample, this clonotype turned up many times. The chain uses TRBV5-1 and TRBJ2-2, with D possibly being TRBD1 or TRBD2 (5 bases each). The CDR3 covers 15 residues. The V end lost 0 bases, the J end lost 2 bases, and 8 bases lay between the germline ends. Germline V gene sequence: CDR1 SGHRS, CDR2 YFSETQ. The CDR3 DNA is TGCGCCAGCAGCTTGGGAGGGACCAACACCGGGGAGCTGTTTTTT. Its translation: CASSLGGTNTGELFF.

The rearrangement joins TRBV7-2 to TRBJ2-5; 9 bases match TRBD2. The CDR3 totals 16 residues. Looked up from germline, CDR1 is SGHTA and CDR2 is FQGNSA. The ends lost 6 bases at V and 4 bases at J; junction bases unmatched: 12. The DNA for the CDR3 is TGTGCCAGCAGACCAGCGGGGGGCAGGAGAACAGAGACCCAGTACTTC. Translating gives CASRPAGGRRTETQYF.

There are a few counts of this clonotype. This chain joins TRBV6-5 and TRBJ1-5, with a weak D call TRBD1 (6 bases). The CDR3 extends over 12 amino acids. Trimming cost V 6 bases and J 10 bases, with 13 bases left between them. The germline gives CDR1 MNHEY, CDR2 SVGAGI. The CDR3, as DNA: TGTGCCAGCAGGGACAGCACGGGACCCCAGCATTTT. Its translation: CASRDSTGPQHF.

The chain carries TRBV7-6 and TRBJ1-2; TRBD1 aligns across 7 bases. V lost 5 bases, J lost 2 bases, and 5 bases stayed unmatched. This CDR3 has 14 amino acids. In germline, CDR1 is SGHVS, CDR2 FNYEAQ. The CDR3 loop is CASSPRGQNYGYTF. CDR3 bases: TGTGCCAGCAGCCCCAGGGGACAGAACTATGGCTACACCTTC.

This clonotype was counted between two and nine times. The genes are TRBV3-1 and TRBJ2-1; TRBD2 matches at 14 bases. J was trimmed by 4 bases and V by 1 base; bases with no gene match: 3. This CDR3 contains 17 residues. In germline, CDR1 is LGHDT, CDR2 YNNKEL (reference sequence). The CDR3 is CASSQGTSGGSYNEQFF. CDR3 coding DNA: TGTGCCAGCAGCCAAGGGACTAGCGGGGGGTCATACAATGAGCAGTTCTTC.

This clonotype was recorded a few times. The V call is TRBV2, the J call TRBJ1-2; 9 bases align to TRBD1. V lost 5 bases, J lost 1 base, and 8 bases stayed unmatched. The CDR3 spans 16 residues. Germline values: CDR1 SNHLY, CDR2 FYNNEI. CDR3 nucleotide sequence: TGTGCCAGCAGTTACCTAGGACAGGGGCTTAACTATGGCTACACCTTC. Residues: CASSYLGQGLNYGYTF.

This clonotype was counted at least ten times. The rearrangement uses TRBV29-1 and TRBJ1-3; D is unresolved. CDR3 size: 13 residues. V shed 0 bases and J shed 8 bases, with 11 bases lying between them. Germline V CDR1 and CDR2: SQVTM, ANQGSEA. The CDR3 is CSVEDNDRDTIYF. The CDR3 DNA reads TGCAGCGTTGAAGATAACGATCGGGACACCATATATTTT.

The V gene is TRBV15, the J gene TRBJ1-4; D gene uncertain. V was clipped by 5 bases and J by 7 bases, with 14 bases between them. This CDR3 is built from 14 residues. Germline V gene lookup returns CDR1 LNHNV and CDR2 YYDKDF (reference sequence). CDR3 loop: CATSVRAGGEKLFF. The CDR3 DNA reads as TGTGCCACCAGCGTCCGTGCAGGAGGTGAAAAACTGTTTTTT.

V usage is TRBV10-3 and J usage is TRBJ1-2; TRBD1 is a possible D gene (6 bases). V was shortened by 7 bases and J by 4 bases, with 7 bases between the two germline ends. This CDR3 region has 11 residues. Germline-derived CDR1 and CDR2 are ENHRY and SYGVKD. CDR3 sequence (DNA): TGTGCCATCACCAGGGGCTATGGCTACACCTTC. Translating gives CAITRGYGYTF.

This clonotype has more than one count but fewer than ten. V gene TRBV20-1 combines with J gene TRBJ2-3, with TRBD1 matching over 9 bases. The CDR3 is 15 amino acids. With V trimmed by 7 bases and J by 2 bases, 10 bases remained unmatched. Per germline, CDR1 DFQATT and CDR2 SNEGSKA (reference sequence). This CDR3 is CSGTTTGGHTDTQYF. DNA for the CDR3: TGCAGTGGGACAACAACAGGGGGCCACACAGATACGCAGTATTTT.

This clonotype has more than one count but fewer than ten. The V gene is TRBV7-3, the J gene TRBJ2-3, with no clear D. The germline V and J ends were trimmed by 3 bases and 0 bases, with 10 bases remaining between them. The CDR3 is made up of 15 amino acids. Germline-derived CDR1 and CDR2 are SGHTA and FQGTGA. The CDR3 is CASSFSAASTDTQYF. As DNA, the CDR3 is TGTGCCAGCAGCTTTTCGGCAGCTAGCACAGATACGCAGTATTTT.

This sequence joins TRBV30 and TRBJ2-1; D not resolved. Germline-derived CDR1 and CDR2 are GTSNPN and SVGIG (reference sequence). The V and J ends lost 1 base and 0 bases respectively, with 13 bases between them. This CDR3 spans 16 amino acids. Here the CDR3 DNA reads TGTGCCTGGAGTGCGATAGGACCCAGCTCCTACAATGAGCAGTTCTTC. Amino acids: CAWSAIGPSSYNEQFF.

The chain employs TRBV25-1 and TRBJ1-6; D is unclear. V was clipped by 4 bases and J by 7 bases, with 11 bases between them. There are 14 residues in the CDR3. Per germline, CDR1 MGHDK and CDR2 SYGVNS. For the CDR3, the DNA is TGTGCCAGCAGTGTCCCGGGAGAGAATTCACCCCTCCACTTT. As protein: CASSVPGENSPLHF.

This clonotype was recorded a few times. DNA for the CDR3: TGCGCCAGCAGCCAAGAGAAATTGGGACTTTCCTACAATGAGCAGTTCTTC. Translated: CASSQEKLGLSYNEQFF. The rearrangement joins TRBV4-1 to TRBJ2-1; D might be TRBD2 (6 bases). This CDR3 spans 17 amino acids. Looked up from germline, CDR1 is MGHRA and CDR2 is YSYEKL. The V end lost 0 bases, the J end lost 1 base, and 13 bases lay between the germline ends.

This clonotype showed up just a few times. This chain connects TRBV7-9 to TRBJ2-1; a possible D gene is TRBD2 (6 bases). The ends were cut back, 6 bases at V and 8 bases at J, with 14 bases in the middle. The CDR3 contains 13 residues. Germline values: CDR1 SEHNR, CDR2 FQNEAQ (reference sequence). The CDR3 DNA sequence: TGTGCCAGCAGTCCCCTAGCGTCCCATGAGCAGTTCTTC. Its translation: CASSPLASHEQFF. The entire variable domain, with the rest obtained from reference TRBV7-9 and TRBJ2-1, is as follows: DTGVSQNPRHKITKRGQNVTFRCDPISEHNRLYWYRQTLGQGPEFLTYFQNEAQLEKSRLLSDRFSAERPKGSFSTLEIQRTEQGDSAMYLCASSPLASHEQFFGPGTRLTVL.

In the case of this clonotype: Since a much larger clone is just one base distant, this may be a read error. J is TRBJ1-2 and V is TRBV3-1; no reliable D call. The CDR3 is made up of 15 amino acids. Per germline, CDR1 LGHDT and CDR2 YNNKEL (reference sequence). CDR3 protein: CASSPAHSYNYGYIF. CDR3 sequence (DNA): TGTGCCAGCAGCCCGGCTCACAGCTACAACTATGGCTACATCTTC.

This chain joins TRBV5-1 and TRBJ1-6, with D hard to call. Germline V gene lookup returns CDR1 SGHRS and CDR2 YFSETQ. The CDR3 totals 15 residues. Trimming stripped 0 bases from V and 8 bases from J, with 12 bases between. The CDR3 sequence is CASSLAPADDSPLHF. DNA for the CDR3: TGCGCCAGCAGCTTGGCTCCCGCAGACGATTCACCCCTCCACTTT. The full variable domain, its missing parts supplied by reference TRBV5-1 and TRBJ1-6, is KAGVTQTPRYLIKTRGQQVTLSCSPISGHRSVSWYQQTPGQGLQFLFEYFSETQRNKGNFPGRFSGRQFSNSRSEMNVSTLELGDSALYLCASSLAPADDSPLHFGNGTRLTVT.

This clonotype was counted many times. The rearrangement joins TRBV12-3 or TRBV12-4 to TRBJ1-1, with D uncertain. Trimming removed 5 bases at V and 1 base at J, with 5 bases between. This CDR3 comprises 12 residues. CDR3 nucleotide sequence: TGTGCCAGCAGTCCTTGGAACACTGAAGCTTTCTTT. Protein sequence: CASSPWNTEAFF.

The rearrangement uses TRBV5-1 and TRBJ2-2, with D perhaps matching TRBD2 (6 bases). CDR3 length: 16 amino acids. In germline, CDR1 is SGHRS, CDR2 YFSETQ. V lost 4 bases, J lost 6 bases, and 19 bases lay in between. The CDR3 bases are TGCGCCAGCAGCCCGACTAGTTTCTTAAGCTCCGGGGAGCTGTTTTTT. It yields the protein CASSPTSFLSSGELFF.

There are many counts of this clonotype. This chain links TRBV6-1 with TRBJ2-4, with 9 positions matching TRBD1. Per germline, CDR1 MNHNS and CDR2 SASEGT. There are 14 residues in the CDR3. The V gene end was trimmed by 5 bases and the J gene end by 6 bases; junction bases not matched to a gene: 5. CDR3 amino acids: CASSSQGAGNIQYF. In DNA form, the CDR3 reads TGTGCCAGCAGTTCACAGGGGGCCGGAAACATTCAGTACTTC.

This clonotype turned up a few times. This rearrangement joins TRBV20-1 to TRBJ2-5; the D gene is possibly TRBD2 (7 bases). CDR1 is DFQATT and CDR2 is SNEGSKA in the germline V gene (reference sequence). The V end was cut by 2 bases, the J end by 3 bases, with 16 bases between. The CDR3 is 15 residues long. Here the CDR3 DNA reads TGCAGTGCTAGAAGGGCGGGGGCCACTAAAGAGACCCAGTACTTC. This encodes CSARRAGATKETQYF.

Ten or more counts support this clonotype. The J gene is TRBJ1-4, the V gene TRBV3-1; TRBD1 might be the D (6 bases). The germline V gene has CDR1 LGHDT and CDR2 YNNKEL (reference sequence). The CDR3 contains 13 residues. Between the trimmed V and J ends, which lost 6 bases and 7 bases, there was a span of 12 bases. The CDR3 DNA reads TGTGCCAGCAGTGACACAGGGCGTGAAAAACTGTTTTTT. It specifies CASSDTGREKLFF.